This T cell receptor (beta chain) was obtained from a study of T cell clonotyping in hematopoietic cell transplantation (TCRdb year 2021). With respect to the entire study: A total of 135 blood samples were collected in the study from approximately 32 consecutive transplant recipients and their related donors. Recruitment of patients was conducted between September 2015 and 2017, and follow-up was continued until late 2020 or death. General findings and caveats noted by the study authors: Broader posttransplant TCR repertoire diversity was predicted by donor and pretransplant recipient Inverse Simpson Index values. The sample size was limited and the cells went unsorted, which meant the CD4 and CD8 repertoire contributions could not be told apart. Recipient repertoires showed only a small fraction of overlap with donor repertoires, and over 95% appeared de novo at the given depth. After transplant, TCR diversity in recipients dropped, and pathologically expanded clonotypes climbed progressively between day 30 and day 180.

Remarks on this clone: The antigen this receptor binds is unknown. The sample holds no much larger clone one base away, and base qualities are not on file.

Looking up the germline V gene yields CDR1 SGHVS and CDR2 FNYEAQ. V is cut back by 2 bases and J by 4 bases, with 8 bases in the junction unmatched. CDR3 length: 17 amino acids, cysteine to phenylalanine. Only CDR3 DNA is held: 51 bases, read in frame from base 1. In the paper's terms, the time point label means: 180 days after allo-HCT. Blood from recipients was drawn roughly 28 days before transplant, then again at days 30, 100 and 180 after transplant. Nuclei Lysis Solution was used to extract genomic DNA from fresh or cryopreserved unfractionated peripheral blood mononuclear cells. The immunoSEQ assay, a bias-controlled multiplex PCR with V- and J-specific primers, was used to amplify TCR beta CDR3 regions from genomic DNA. In a second PCR step, a proprietary barcode and Illumina adapter sequences were attached to the CDR3 amplicons. An Illumina MiSeq instrument was used for sequencing of the CDR3 libraries. On the authors' methods: immunoSEQ Analyzer 3.0 was used for export and quality control, with R Bioconductor and Immunarch used for downstream analyses. Only productive rearrangements in the normalized downsampled data set went into calculating the repertoire metrics. In the normalized cohort, clonotypes with more than 5 templates were defined as pathologically expanded. The Inverse Simpson Index served as the measure of repertoire diversity. To capture all clonotypes, the CMV-specificity analyses were run on the non-normalized data set. TCRdb took this table from immuneACCESS and kept in-frame rearrangements with V and J called. Such tables lack part of the clones; where checked against another copy, unresolved V genes explain under half of the gap, and the rest is unexplained. V and J calls and clone size are copied from that table; D and trimming were computed from the DNA. For this sample the table gives about 9,700 clones, of which around 79% were detected only once. Of the sample, 15% to 20% falls within the top ten clones.

The chain is encoded by TRBV7-6 joined to TRBJ2-1, with 10 bases aligning to TRBD1. Here the sequenced sample was PBMCs, taken 180 days after allogeneic stem cell transplant. The clonotype originates from a male patient between 40 and 50 years old who had an allogeneic stem cell transplant from a related donor, so the T cells may come from the graft donor. Some clones in this sample may be carry-over from other donors' samples. The sequenced DNA: TGTGCCAGCAGCTTACCTAGATGGGGACAGGGGTACAATGAGCAGTTCTTC. Protein translation: CASSLPRWGQGYNEQFF. The CDR3, completed at both ends by the reference TRBV7-6 and TRBJ2-1 genes, gives the full variable domain GAGVSQSPRYKVTKRGQDVALRCDPISGHVSLYWYRQALGQGPEFLTYFNYEAQQDKSGLPNDRFSAERPEGSISTLTIQRTEQRDSAMYRCASSLPRWGQGYNEQFFGPGTRLTVL.